Here is one TCR beta chain with its context. This sample stems from a study of blood T cell repertoires in COVID-19. The protocol was immunoSEQ multiplex PCR, while the TCRdb copy is restricted to in-frame clones and leaves out a portion. The table lists 150,000 to 200,000 clones, nearly 80% of them singletons. The CDR3 totals 14 residues. Looked up from germline, CDR1 is GTSNPN and CDR2 is SVGIG (reference sequence). V lost 3 bases, J lost 2 bases, and 13 bases lay in between. This TCR was sampled from a man aged 60-69 years who had been exposed to COVID-19. Sequencing was done on a sample of PBMCs or T cells enriched from blood (not recorded which). The chain uses TRBV30 and TRBJ1-2; weak D call: TRBD1 (6 bases). DNA of the CDR3: TGTGCCTGGAGGGGCAGGGGACAAAACTATGGCTACACCTTC. It specifies CAWRGRGQNYGYTF.